This TCR beta chain emerged from a study of cytomegalovirus exposure and HLA in healthy donors. The repertoire was sequenced with immunoSEQ multiplex PCR; TCRdb's copy has only in-frame clones and lacks some. The data contain 150,000 or so clones, 87% of them singletons. Germline lookup yields CDR1 MNHNS and CDR2 SASEGT. V was clipped by 6 bases and J by 4 bases; unmatched bases: 5. This CDR3 has 14 residues. V and J are TRBV6-1 and TRBJ2-3, with 9 bases fitting TRBD2. This TCR came from a woman in her twenties or thirties in good health and CMV-seronegative. The sample comprised PBMCs. CDR3 region: CASREGLAADTQYF. Here the CDR3 DNA reads TGTGCCAGCAGGGAGGGACTAGCAGCAGATACGCAGTATTTT.